These T cell receptor beta chains were read from a single sample in a study of cytomegalovirus exposure and HLA in healthy donors. The protocol was immunoSEQ multiplex PCR, while the TCRdb copy is restricted to in-frame clones and leaves out a portion. Of about 35,000 clones in the sample, roughly 78% were seen once. The sequenced sample consisted of PBMCs. These receptors all come from a male donor in good health and CMV-seronegative. The CDR3 runs from the conserved cysteine through the conserved F or W. The D gene is left open where the match is weak. Expanded clones get a size class; other rows say once, few or many, or leave the size out.

J: TRBJ1-2; D: .; size: .; V: TRBV7-2; DNA: TGTGCCAGCAGCCTCGGGACATCTTACTATGGCTACACCTTC; CDR3: CASSLGTSYYGYTF
J: TRBJ1-5; D: TRBD1; size: .; V: TRBV12-5; DNA: TGTGCTAGTGGTTACGGGACAGGGCATATTAGACGGAATCAGCCCCAGCATTTT; CDR3: CASGYGTGHIRRNQPQHF
J: TRBJ2-7; D: .; size: .; V: TRBV28; DNA: TGTGCCAGCACCCAAGTAGGGGTCGGCAGCTACGAGCAGTACTTC; CDR3: CASTQVGVGSYEQYF
J: TRBJ1-6; D: TRBD1; size: .; V: TRBV25-1; DNA: TGTGCCAGCAGTGACACAGGGGGAAAGAATTCACCCCTCCACTTT; CDR3: CASSDTGGKNSPLHF
J: TRBJ1-2; D: TRBD1; size: .; V: TRBV5-1; DNA: TGCGCCAGCAGCCCGGGACAGGCCATGAACTATGGCTACACCTTC; CDR3: CASSPGQAMNYGYTF
J: TRBJ1-3; D: .; size: .; V: TRBV7-9; DNA: TGTGCCAGCAGCCCAGATCCAGGGCAGAGTGGAAACACCATATATTTT; CDR3: CASSPDPGQSGNTIYF
J: TRBJ2-1; D: TRBD1; size: .; V: TRBV19; DNA: TGTGCCAGTAGGCAGACAGGGCGCAAGAATGAGCAGTTCTTC; CDR3: CASRQTGRKNEQFF
J: TRBJ2-7; D: TRBD1; size: .; V: TRBV28; DNA: TGTGCCAGCAGCTCGGACAGGGGACCCTCCTACGAGCAGTACTTC; CDR3: CASSSDRGPSYEQYF
J: TRBJ1-1; D: .; size: .; V: TRBV4-1; DNA: TGCGCCAGCAGCCAGCCGACACGTAACACTGAAGCTTTCTTT; CDR3: CASSQPTRNTEAFF
J: TRBJ1-2; D: .; size: .; V: TRBV28; DNA: TGTGCCAGCAGTTTAAGACAGGCTGGGGGCTACACCTTC; CDR3: CASSLRQAGGYTF
J: TRBJ2-1; D: TRBD1; size: .; V: TRBV15; DNA: TGTGCCACCAGCAGGACAGGGGACCCCTACAATGAGCAGTTCTTC; CDR3: CATSRTGDPYNEQFF
J: TRBJ1-2; D: .; size: .; V: TRBV5-6; DNA: TGTGCCAGCAGCTTAGGCCGGGGATTCGGAGGCTACACCTTC; CDR3: CASSLGRGFGGYTF
J: TRBJ2-7; D: TRBD2; size: .; V: TRBV15; DNA: TGTGCCACCAGCAGAGATACTAGCGCTTCCTACGAGCAGTACTTC; CDR3: CATSRDTSASYEQYF
J: TRBJ2-5; D: TRBD1; size: .; V: TRBV5-1; DNA: TGCGCCAGCAGCACCCGGGACAGGGGCCAAGAGACCCAGTACTTC; CDR3: CASSTRDRGQETQYF
J: TRBJ1-5; D: .; size: .; V: TRBV7-6; DNA: TGTGCCAGCAGCGGCTGGCAGGGGCATAGCAATCAGCCCCAGCATTTT; CDR3: CASSGWQGHSNQPQHF
J: TRBJ2-4; D: TRBD2; size: once; V: TRBV5-1; DNA: TGCGCCAGCAGTCAGACTAGCGGGGGGGCAACCAAAAACATTCAGTACTTC; CDR3: CASSQTSGGATKNIQYF
J: TRBJ1-2; D: .; size: few; V: TRBV29-1; DNA: TGCAGCGTTGTGGGCACCACTAACTATGGCTACACCTTC; CDR3: CSVVGTTNYGYTF
J: TRBJ1-5; D: TRBD1; size: .; V: TRBV4-1; DNA: TGCGCCAGCAGCCCTGTTGGGGGACAGGGGGGATATAGCAATCAGCCCCAGCATTTT; CDR3: CASSPVGGQGGYSNQPQHF
J: TRBJ2-1; D: .; size: .; V: TRBV28; DNA: TGTGCCAGCAGTTTCCCCCAGGGCCAAAACAATGAGCAGTTCTTC; CDR3: CASSFPQGQNNEQFF
J: TRBJ1-2; D: .; size: .; V: TRBV29-1; DNA: TGCAGCGTTGACGGGTGGGTCGGCTACACCTTC; CDR3: CSVDGWVGYTF
J: TRBJ1-2; D: TRBD1; size: .; V: TRBV7-2; DNA: TGTGCCAGCAGAGGACAGGAGTTCTATGGCTACACCTTC; CDR3: CASRGQEFYGYTF
J: TRBJ1-2; D: .; size: .; V: TRBV6-6; DNA: TGTGCCAGCAGTTACCTTAACGAGCAAGTTAACTATGGCTACACCTTC; CDR3: CASSYLNEQVNYGYTF
J: TRBJ2-7; D: .; size: .; V: TRBV5-1; DNA: TGCGCCAGCAGCCCCGGTGTAGCCGGGAACGAGCAGTACTTC; CDR3: CASSPGVAGNEQYF
J: TRBJ2-7; D: TRBD2; size: .; V: TRBV5-1; DNA: TGCGCCAGCAGCTTGTCGGCGGGAGATCTCTACGAGCAGTACTTC; CDR3: CASSLSAGDLYEQYF
J: TRBJ1-6; D: .; size: .; V: TRBV6-4; DNA: TGTGCCAGCAGGGCCCAGGTTAATTCACCCCTCCACTTT; CDR3: CASRAQVNSPLHF
J: TRBJ2-3; D: .; size: .; V: TRBV7-8; DNA: TGTGCCAGCAGCTTAGTTCTTTCAGGCACAGATACGCAGTATTTT; CDR3: CASSLVLSGTDTQYF
J: TRBJ1-2; D: TRBD1; size: once; V: TRBV5-1; DNA: TGCGCCAGCAGCTACACAGGGGGGAATGGCTACACCTTC; CDR3: CASSYTGGNGYTF
J: TRBJ1-1; D: .; size: few; V: TRBV7-3; DNA: TGTGCCAGCAGCTCAGGACAGCAGCAGGCTTTCTTCTTT; CDR3: CASSSGQQQAFFF
J: TRBJ2-1; D: .; size: .; V: TRBV9; DNA: TGTGCCAGCAGCTCCCGGATAGCGACCTACAATGAGCAGTTCTTC; CDR3: CASSSRIATYNEQFF
J: TRBJ1-6; D: .; size: .; V: TRBV19; DNA: TGTGCCAGTAGTATAGACGGGGGACGAGATTACTCCTATAATTCACCCCTCCACTTT; CDR3: CASSIDGGRDYSYNSPLHF
J: TRBJ1-2; D: TRBD1; size: .; V: TRBV6-5; DNA: TGTGCCAGCAGCCCCGACAGGGTTCGGGGCTACACCTTC; CDR3: CASSPDRVRGYTF
J: TRBJ1-1; D: .; size: .; V: TRBV7-3; DNA: TGTGCCAGCAGCTCCAAGGGGAGGGCAGGTGATGAAGCTTTCTTT; CDR3: CASSSKGRAGDEAFF
J: TRBJ2-3; D: .; size: .; V: TRBV9; DNA: TGTGCCAGCAGCGACTCTCCCACAGATACGCAGTATTTT; CDR3: CASSDSPTDTQYF
J: TRBJ1-2; D: TRBD1; size: .; V: TRBV5-1; DNA: TGCGCCAGCAGCCTTGGACAGGCGGTAAACTATGGCTACACCTTC; CDR3: CASSLGQAVNYGYTF
J: TRBJ2-1; D: .; size: few; V: TRBV7-2; DNA: TGTGCCAGCGCCATTAGCGGACGGGTCAATGAGCAGTTCTTC; CDR3: CASAISGRVNEQFF
J: TRBJ2-1; D: .; size: .; V: TRBV7-8; DNA: TGTGCCAGCAGCTTATTGCGGAGCAGCAATGAGCAGTTCTTC; CDR3: CASSLLRSSNEQFF
J: TRBJ1-1; D: TRBD1; size: few; V: TRBV6-6; DNA: TGTGCCAGCAGTCAGGGGGTCGGAACTGAAGCTTTCTTT; CDR3: CASSQGVGTEAFF
J: TRBJ1-5; D: .; size: .; V: TRBV7-2; DNA: TGTGCCAGCAGCTTAAGGCTTGTAAGAGGTCCCAATCAGCCCCAGCATTTT; CDR3: CASSLRLVRGPNQPQHF
J: TRBJ2-3; D: .; size: .; V: TRBV7-2; DNA: TGTGCCAGCAGCTCCATAGCAGATACGCAGTATTTT; CDR3: CASSSIADTQYF
J: TRBJ2-1; D: TRBD2; size: .; V: TRBV28; DNA: TGTGCCAGCAGTTCGCCGGGCCTAGCGGGACCGAGCTCCTACAATGAGCAGTTCTTC; CDR3: CASSSPGLAGPSSYNEQFF
J: TRBJ1-2; D: .; size: .; V: TRBV12-5; DNA: TGTGCTAGTGGCCGCGGGGCAGACTATGGCTACACCTTC; CDR3: CASGRGADYGYTF
J: TRBJ1-3; D: TRBD1; size: .; V: TRBV6-5; DNA: TGTGCCAGCAGTTACCAGGGGGCGCGGGGAAACACCATATATTTT; CDR3: CASSYQGARGNTIYF
J: TRBJ2-1; D: .; size: .; V: TRBV5-6; DNA: TGTGCCAGCAGCGCAGGGGCCGGCTACAATGAGCAGTTCTTC; CDR3: CASSAGAGYNEQFF
J: TRBJ2-5; D: TRBD1; size: few; V: TRBV2; DNA: TGTGCCAGCACCGGACAGGGGCAGCAAGAGACCCAGTACTTC; CDR3: CASTGQGQQETQYF
J: TRBJ2-7; D: .; size: .; V: TRBV28; DNA: TGTGCCAGCAGTGGATCGCAGGGGTACGCCTACGAGCAGTACTTC; CDR3: CASSGSQGYAYEQYF
J: TRBJ2-7; D: .; size: .; V: TRBV5-1; DNA: TGCGCCAGCAGCCGTGACAGTACCTACGAGCAGTACTTC; CDR3: CASSRDSTYEQYF
J: TRBJ1-1; D: .; size: .; V: TRBV18; DNA: TGTGCCAGCTCACCACCCGCAGGGGCGAACACTGAAGCTTTCTTT; CDR3: CASSPPAGANTEAFF
J: TRBJ2-3; D: .; size: .; V: TRBV6-5; DNA: TGTGCCAGCACTAGCAGTGCTAGCACAGATACGCAGTATTTT; CDR3: CASTSSASTDTQYF
J: TRBJ1-2; D: .; size: .; V: TRBV29-1; DNA: TGCAGCGTTGACCGGGGAACCTTC; CDR3: CSVDRGTF
J: TRBJ2-7; D: .; size: .; V: TRBV4-3; DNA: TGCGCCAGCAGCCAAGTGGTGGAGGGCTACGAGCAGTACTTC; CDR3: CASSQVVEGYEQYF
J: TRBJ1-2; D: .; size: .; V: TRBV10-3; DNA: TGTGCCATCACCGGGGGGGCCGCTGACGGCTACACCTTC; CDR3: CAITGGAADGYTF
J: TRBJ1-1; D: .; size: .; V: TRBV5-1; DNA: TGCGCCAGCAGACGGACAGAGAACACTGAAGCTTTCTTT; CDR3: CASRRTENTEAFF